This T cell receptor beta chain was observed in a study of blood T cell repertoires in COVID-19. At the level of the study: The United States, Italy and Spain were the sources of the acute and convalescent COVID-19 samples. T cells, B-cell-depleted T cells, or PBMCs supplied cDNA or gDNA.

Original processing notes: The authors estimated nucleated cell counts from reference gene primer amplification. Method: immunoSEQ multiplex PCR; TCRdb's copy keeps in-frame clones and lacks some. That table gives V, J and clone size, and the DNA gave D and trimming. The sample has a few hundred thousand clones, around 88% seen once. The germline CDR1 and CDR2 sequences are WNHNN and SYGVQD (reference sequence). The CDR3 length is 14 residues. V dropped 6 bases and J dropped 0 bases, with 10 bases sitting between them. This clone was detected a few times. Material: peripheral blood. The TCR originated in a man aged 25-45 years with acute or convalescent COVID-19. The gene calls are TRBV10-1 and TRBJ2-3; TRBD2 is a possible D gene (5 bases). CDR3 protein: CASSYRGSTDTQYF. The CDR3 coding sequence is TGCGCCAGCAGCTACCGCGGGAGCACAGATACGCAGTATTTT.